Presented here are 10 T cell receptor beta chains from one specimen sequenced in a study of blood T cell repertoires in COVID-19. Profiled with immunoSEQ multiplex PCR; TCRdb holds only in-frame clones, not every one. The sample has approximately 80,000 clones; 70% to 90% are singletons. Sequencing was performed on peripheral blood. The receptors here all came from a woman aged 80 or older with acute or convalescent COVID-19.

The chain has TRBV3-1 (or the pseudogene TRBV3-2) and TRBJ2-2; perhaps TRBD2 as D (5 bases). The CDR3 consists of 12 residues. In germline, CDR1 is LGHDT, CDR2 YNNKEL (reference sequence). The V gene lost 10 bases and the J gene lost 7 bases, with 13 bases spanning the gap. CDR3 sequence reads: CATAYGVGELFF. The CDR3 DNA reads as TGTGCCACCGCCTACGGGGTCGGGGAGCTGTTTTTT.

CDR3 region: CSAGGGITEAFF. The CDR3 DNA reads TGCAGCGCTGGTGGGGGGATCACTGAAGCTTTCTTT. This chain joins TRBV29-1 and TRBJ1-1, with D possibly being TRBD1 (5 bases). The CDR3 extends over 12 amino acids. Germline loops: CDR1 SQVTM, CDR2 ANQGSEA. V was cut by 7 bases and J by 4 bases, with 13 bases left in between.

V and J are TRBV18 and TRBJ2-3, with 14 bases aligning to TRBD2. Germline V CDR1 and CDR2: KGHSH, LQKENI. V lost 3 bases to trimming and J lost 5 bases; unmatched junction nucleotides: 7. The CDR3 spans 17 residues. The CDR3 loop is CASSPGLAGAGKDTQYF. In DNA form, the CDR3 reads TGTGCCAGCTCACCGGGACTAGCGGGAGCTGGGAAAGATACGCAGTATTTT. The variable domain in full, completed from reference TRBV18 and TRBJ2-3, reads NAGVMQNPRHLVRRRGQEARLRCSPMKGHSHVYWYRQLPEEGLKFMVYLQKENIIDESGMPKERFSAEFPKEGPSILRIQQVVRGDSAAYFCASSPGLAGAGKDTQYFGPGTRLTVL.

The V and J genes are TRBV25-1 and TRBJ1-2; 8 bases align to TRBD1. CDR3 size: 16 residues. Germline V gives CDR1 MGHDK, CDR2 SYGVNS. After removal of 5 bases from V and 8 bases from J, the junction contained 16 bases not matched to a gene. The CDR3 nucleotides read TGTGCCAGCAGTCAGCTAGCCGGGACAGGCGACGTGGGCTACACCTTC. Translating it yields CASSQLAGTGDVGYTF.

This clone was seen once. The chain is built from TRBV2 and TRBJ1-5; D may be TRBD1 (6 bases). V lost 6 bases, J lost 3 bases, and 15 bases lay in between. CDR1 and CDR2 (germline): SNHLY, FYNNEI. This CDR3 has 15 residues. CDR3 nucleotides: TGTGCCAGCAGACGAGACAGGCCAGTCAATCAGCCCCAGCATTTT. This codes for CASRRDRPVNQPQHF. Drawing the rest from reference TRBV2 and TRBJ1-5, the complete variable domain is EPEVTQTPSHQVTQMGQEVILRCVPISNHLYFYWYRQILGQKVEFLVSFYNNEISEKSEIFDDQFSVERPDGSNFTLKIRSTKLEDSAMYFCASRRDRPVNQPQHFGDGTRLSIL.

The V call is TRBV7-9, the J call TRBJ2-4, with 9 bases fitting TRBD1. The germline V gene has CDR1 SEHNR and CDR2 FQNEAQ (reference sequence). Trimming at V came to 0 bases and at J to 9 bases, leaving 0 bases not matched to a gene. The CDR3 spans 13 residues. CDR3: CASSLATGGIQYF. DNA for the CDR3: TGTGCCAGCAGCTTAGCGACAGGGGGCATTCAGTACTTC.

V is TRBV3-1 (or the pseudogene TRBV3-2) and J is TRBJ1-3; TRBD1 might be the D (6 bases). Germline V gene sequence: CDR1 LGHDT, CDR2 YNNKEL (reference sequence). The CDR3 covers 12 residues. V was cut by 3 bases and J by 9 bases, with 9 bases left in between. The CDR3: CASSHQGSTIYF. The DNA of the CDR3 is TGTGCCAGCAGCCACCAGGGGAGCACCATATATTTT.

This rearrangement joins TRBV3-1 (or the pseudogene TRBV3-2) to TRBJ2-7; 7 bases are a match to TRBD2. The junction had 7 bases not matched to a gene; V was cut back by 4 bases and J by 1 base. The V gene's germline CDR1 is LGHDT and CDR2 YNNKEL (reference sequence). The CDR3 is made up of 15 amino acids. The CDR3 sequence: CASSPRGAGSYEQYF. In DNA, the CDR3 is TGTGCCAGCAGCCCGCGGGGAGCGGGATCCTACGAGCAGTACTTC.

J is TRBJ1-3 and V is TRBV7-2; D is perhaps TRBD1 (6 bases). V lost 6 bases to trimming and J lost 0 bases, with 9 bases between them. CDR1 is SGHTA, CDR2 FQGNSA, per germline. The CDR3 runs 14 residues. CDR3 region: CASSWTASGNTIYF. CDR3 bases: TGTGCCAGCAGTTGGACAGCCTCTGGAAACACCATATATTTT.

This clone was observed a handful of times. V and J are TRBV6-7 and TRBJ1-6; 9 bases match TRBD1. TRBV6-7 is an open reading frame, and its role is uncertain. Losses at the gene ends were 6 bases for V and 7 bases for J; bases not matched to a gene: 10. The CDR3 has 16 residues. CDR3 in amino acids: CASSRGQGIGNSPLHF. In DNA form, the CDR3 reads TGTGCCAGCAGCCGGGGACAGGGAATTGGCAATTCACCCCTCCACTTT.